This entry concerns a single TCR beta chain. This specimen comes from a study of blood T cell repertoires in COVID-19. Background on the study: PBMCs, B-cell-depleted T cells, or T cells were the source of the cDNA or gDNA that made up the material.

Assay: immunoSEQ multiplex PCR; the TCRdb copy retains only in-frame clones and omits some. The sample has approximately 300,000 clones; 92% are singletons. Germline trimming cut 8 bases from V and 1 base from J; bases unmatched to any gene: 6. CDR1 is LNHDA, CDR2 SQIVND, per germline (reference sequence). The CDR3 spans 15 residues. The genes are TRBV19 and TRBJ1-5; 9 positions match TRBD1. Sample: PBMCs or T cells enriched from blood (not recorded which). The clonotype originates from a young woman who had recovered from COVID-19. This CDR3 reads CASDRQGGSNQPQHF. The CDR3 DNA is TGTGCCAGTGATCGACAGGGGGGGAGCAATCAGCCCCAGCATTTT. Full variable domain (outside the CDR3, taken from reference TRBV19 and TRBJ1-5): DGGITQSPKYLFRKEGQNVTLSCEQNLNHDAMYWYRQDPGQGLRLIYYSQIVNDFQKGDIAEGYSVSREKKESFPLTVTSAQKNPTAFYLCASDRQGGSNQPQHFGDGTRLSIL.